Ten or more counts support the clone carrying this TCR beta chain. The investigators amplified TCR beta CDR3 regions from RNA transcripts. During a first-round RT-PCR of the TCR CDR3, the HTBI primer set was used. TCRdb ran MiXCR on the multiplex PCR reads and lists one entry per CDR3 protein. The top ten clones hold approximately 7.5% of a sample with around 420,000 distinct CDR3 sequences, about a sixth of them seen once. The data were taken from a study of T cells in Graves' hyperthyroidism and ophthalmopathy. Turning to the study itself: It was at initial diagnosis, before any treatment, that peripheral blood was collected.

Exclusion of patients followed from uncontrolled infection, other autoimmune disease, pregnancy or lactation. Used for diagnoses were clinical symptoms, serum thyroxine and TRAb, thyroid ultrasound and orbital computed tomography. Germline CDR1 is SGHTS and CDR2 is YDEGEE. V dropped 0 bases and J dropped 6 bases, with 7 bases sitting between them. CDR3 length equals 14 residues. V is TRBV5-8 and J is TRBJ1-6; D is unclear. The sequencing sample was made of blood. This receptor was identified in a woman aged 18-30 years with Graves' hyperthyroidism. The CDR3 coding sequence is TGTGCCAGCAGCTTGGGGCCCGGTAATTCACCCCTCCACTTT. Amino acids: CASSLGPGNSPLHF.